This T cell receptor beta chain was found in a study of blood T cells in healthy people across ages. Every participating donor contributed about 10 milliliters of peripheral blood through a draw. A second PCR of about 7 to 12 cycles used a sample-barcoded 5' primer and a J-beta primer mix. Every sample returned 2.5 million or more CDR3-containing paired-end reads. Via MiXCR, TCRdb re-called the 5' RACE reads, giving one row per CDR3 protein. The table lists around 780,000 distinct CDR3 sequences, about a quarter of them singletons. Germline CDR1 and CDR2: SGDLS and YYNGEE. CDR3 length: 14 residues. This clonotype was detected only a few times. The sample also formed part of further work on T cells of mothers and their children. From that paper: A second PCR was performed with the M1S primer. This primer added sample barcodes and 2-4 random nucleotides. Mothers gave over 9 million TCR beta CDR3 reads each, and children about 3 million each.

This chain links TRBV9 with TRBJ2-1, with 7 bases identical to TRBD1. With the DNA end fitting TRBJ2-7 better, the J assignment may be wrong. This sequence originates from a boy aged 5-17 years in good health. The sequencing sample was made of blood. This CDR3 is CARRLPGQSQKQYF. The CDR3, as DNA: TGTGCCAGGCGACTGCCGGGACAGTCCCAAAAGCAGTACTTC.